Listed here are 7 T cell receptor beta chains from one sample, sequenced in a study of blood T cell repertoires in COVID-19. The protocol was immunoSEQ multiplex PCR, while the TCRdb copy is restricted to in-frame clones and leaves out a portion. This sample yields some 220,000 clones, of which roughly 89% are seen a single time; around 3.5% belongs to the top ten. Sequencing was done on a sample of PBMCs or T cells enriched from blood (not recorded which). Source of these receptors: a woman aged 40 to 49 with acute COVID-19.

The rearrangement links TRBV24-1 to TRBJ1-2, with a possible D match to TRBD1 (5 bases). V lost 4 bases to trimming and J lost 6 bases, with 14 bases between them. Per germline, CDR1 KGHDR and CDR2 SFDVKD. The CDR3 runs to 14 residues. Written as DNA, the CDR3 is TGTGCCACCAGTGACCATTTGGGGGGGGATGGCTACACCTTC. Amino acids: CATSDHLGGDGYTF.

The rearrangement links TRBV6-1 to TRBJ1-4; D gene unclear. The CDR3 is 13 residues long. Germline V gene data show CDR1 as MNHNS and CDR2 as SASEGT. The V end lost 0 bases, the J end lost 8 bases, and 7 bases lay between the germline ends. The CDR3: CASSEARREKLFF. The CDR3, as DNA: TGTGCCAGCAGTGAAGCTCGGAGGGAAAAACTGTTTTTT.

This clone was picked up one time. J is TRBJ1-2 and V is TRBV7-9; 8 bases fit TRBD1. V lost 7 bases, J lost 6 bases, and 13 bases stayed unmatched. This CDR3 has 15 amino acids. From germline, CDR1 is SEHNR and CDR2 FQNEAQ (reference sequence). CDR3 region: CASTQGAGFSDGYTF. The CDR3, as DNA: TGTGCCAGCACCCAGGGGGCAGGGTTTTCGGATGGCTACACCTTC.

CDR3 coding DNA: TGTGCCAGCAGCTTACGCCCAGGTACCGGGGAGCTGTTTTTT. Amino acid sequence: CASSLRPGTGELFF. V and J are TRBV11-3 and TRBJ2-2; D is unresolved. Germline V gene lookup returns CDR1 SGHNT and CDR2 YENEEA. The CDR3 runs 14 residues. The V gene lost 2 bases and the J gene lost 5 bases, with 9 bases spanning the gap.

V gene TRBV7-3 combines with J gene TRBJ2-5, with D maybe TRBD1 (6 bases). Germline-derived CDR1 and CDR2 are SGHTA and FQGTGA. The CDR3 has 13 amino acids. Trimming pared 5 bases from V and 5 bases from J, leaving 12 bases between. CDR3 loop: CASSVTGEETQYF. In DNA, the CDR3 is TGTGCCAGCAGCGTGACAGGCGAGGAGACCCAGTACTTC.

The chain joins TRBV27 to TRBJ2-3, with 9 bases that match TRBD2. The trim removed 0 bases at V and 5 bases at J, leaving 6 bases unmatched. Germline V gene lookup returns CDR1 MNHEY and CDR2 SMNVEV (reference sequence). The CDR3 consists of 16 residues. The CDR3 loop is CASSLSSGGKGDTQYF. The CDR3 bases are TGTGCCAGCAGTTTATCAAGCGGGGGGAAGGGAGATACGCAGTATTTT.

The J gene is TRBJ1-2, the V gene TRBV23-1, with 10 bases that match TRBD1. TRBV23-1 is an ORF, with its function uncertain. The J segment lost 3 bases and the V segment lost 4 bases, leaving 8 bases of the junction unmatched. The CDR3 loop spans 16 amino acids. For the CDR3, the DNA is TGCGCCAGCAGTCGGAGGGGACAGGGGTTTGACTATGGCTACACCTTC. Its translation: CASSRRGQGFDYGYTF.